This T cell receptor (beta chain) was profiled in a study of early T cells in non-severe SARS-CoV-2 infection. This clonotype was picked up a small number of times. Unique molecular identifiers tagged individual cDNA molecules. Each CDR3 protein is one row after TCRdb ran MiXCR on the 5' RACE reads. This table has 25,000 to 30,000 distinct CDR3 sequences, approximately 4.7% appearing once. Germline V gene sequence: CDR1 MGHDK, CDR2 SYGVNS. Losses at the gene ends were 8 bases for V and 8 bases for J; bases not matched to a gene: 12. CDR3 size: 16 residues. The clonotype originates from an adult who was a healthcare worker with PCR-confirmed SARS-CoV-2 infection or an uninfected control (not recorded which). The V call is TRBV25-1, the J call TRBJ2-1; 13 bases map to TRBD2. Sample: whole blood. The CDR3 loop is CASQGRTSGGVYEQFF. The CDR3 DNA reads TGTGCCAGCCAAGGTCGTACTAGCGGGGGGGTATATGAGCAGTTCTTC.